The clone carrying this TCR beta chain was seen at least ten times. Trimming took 1 base from V and 8 from J, leaving 8 bases between them. Germline lookup yields CDR1 SGHTA and CDR2 FQGNSA. The CDR3 consists of 12 residues. These data are taken from a study of glioma-infiltrating T cells. Amplification of TCR alpha and beta CDR3 regions from RNA used iRepertoire nested multiplex PCR. TCRdb recomputed calls from the multiplex PCR reads with MiXCR, one row per CDR3 protein. The sample yields 20,000 to 25,000 distinct CDR3 sequences, 20% to 25% seen once. The receptor was derived from a human donor with low-grade glioma or glioblastoma, undergoing nonglioma brain surgery, or in good health (not recorded which). Sequenced sample: glioma tissue, nonneoplastic brain tissue, or PBMCs (not recorded which). V and J are TRBV7-2 and TRBJ1-2; TRBD1 might be the D (6 bases). The CDR3 protein is CASSLVQGGYTF. The CDR3 bases are TGTGCCAGCAGCTTAGTTCAGGGGGGCTACACCTTC.